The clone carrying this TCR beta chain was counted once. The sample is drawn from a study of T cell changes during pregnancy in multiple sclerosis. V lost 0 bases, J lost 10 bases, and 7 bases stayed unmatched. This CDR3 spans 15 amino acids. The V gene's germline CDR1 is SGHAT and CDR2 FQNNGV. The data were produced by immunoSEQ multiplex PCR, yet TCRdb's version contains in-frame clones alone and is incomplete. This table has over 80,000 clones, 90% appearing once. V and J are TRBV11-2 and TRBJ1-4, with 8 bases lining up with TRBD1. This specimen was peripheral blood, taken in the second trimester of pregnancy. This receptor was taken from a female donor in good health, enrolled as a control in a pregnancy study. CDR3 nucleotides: TGTGCCAGCAGCTTAGATCAGGGGGCGCGGGGAAAACTGTTTTTT. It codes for CASSLDQGARGKLFF.